The TCR beta chain described here comes from a study of blood T cell repertoires in COVID-19. In the study overall: Spain, Italy and the United States supplied samples that represented acute and convalescent COVID-19. Sources were T cells, B-cell-depleted T cells, or PBMCs; the material itself was cDNA or gDNA.

CDR3 length: 13 amino acids. Per the germline V gene, CDR1 is SGHTA and CDR2 is FQGTGA. The V gene lost 3 bases and the J gene lost 4 bases, with 9 bases spanning the gap. In the authors' methods: Quantification of nucleated cells was approximated via reference gene primer amplification. Sequencing was performed with immunoSEQ multiplex PCR; in TCRdb, only in-frame clones are kept and a portion is missing. Clonal size and the V and J genes are those of that table, whereas D and trimming came from the DNA. Of a few hundred thousand clones listed, around 87% were seen once; the top ten hold 2.3%. The gene calls are TRBV7-3 and TRBJ1-2, with D hard to call. Sequencing used peripheral blood. The sequence derives from a woman aged 45-65 years with acute or convalescent COVID-19. The CDR3 DNA follows: TGTGCCAGCAGCTTTGGGGAGGCCTATGGCTACACCTTC. Amino acid sequence: CASSFGEAYGYTF.